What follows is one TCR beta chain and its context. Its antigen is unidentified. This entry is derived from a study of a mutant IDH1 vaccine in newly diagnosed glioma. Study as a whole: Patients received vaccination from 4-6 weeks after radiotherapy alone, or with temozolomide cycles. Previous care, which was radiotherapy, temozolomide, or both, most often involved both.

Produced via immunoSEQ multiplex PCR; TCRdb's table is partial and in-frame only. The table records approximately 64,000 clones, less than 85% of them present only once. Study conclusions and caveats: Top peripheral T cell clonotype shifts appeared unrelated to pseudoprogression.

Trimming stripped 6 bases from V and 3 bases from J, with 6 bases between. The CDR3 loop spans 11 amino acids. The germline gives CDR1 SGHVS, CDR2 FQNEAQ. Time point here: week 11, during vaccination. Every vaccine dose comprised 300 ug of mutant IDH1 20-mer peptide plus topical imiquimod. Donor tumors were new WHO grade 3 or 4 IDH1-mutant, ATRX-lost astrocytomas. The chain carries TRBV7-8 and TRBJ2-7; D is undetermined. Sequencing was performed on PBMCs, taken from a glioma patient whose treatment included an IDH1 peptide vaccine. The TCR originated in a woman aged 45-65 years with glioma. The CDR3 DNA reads TGTGCCAGCAGTTACATCTACGAGCAGTACTTC. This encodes CASSYIYEQYF.